These 8 T cell receptor beta chains originate from one sample sequenced in a study of early T cells in non-severe SARS-CoV-2 infection. TCRdb independently ran MiXCR on the 5' RACE reads; one entry per CDR3 protein. The top ten clones hold 3% to 3.5% of a sample with 90,000 to 130,000 distinct CDR3 sequences, around an eighth of them seen once. Sequencing was done on a sample of whole blood. The receptors were sampled from an adult who was a healthcare worker with PCR-confirmed SARS-CoV-2 infection or an uninfected control (not recorded which).

In its sample, this clonotype was seen many times. V and J are TRBV30 and TRBJ1-5, with unresolved D. Per germline, CDR1 GTSNPN and CDR2 SVGIG (reference sequence). Trimming shortened V by 4 bases and J by 3 bases, and 10 bases separated the two germline ends. The CDR3 sequence is 13 residues long. CDR3 DNA: TGTGCCTGGACCCGGGGTAACAATCAGCCCCAGCATTTT. This gives the protein CAWTRGNNQPQHF.

The rearrangement joins TRBV28 to TRBJ2-5, with D uncertain. V gave up 2 bases and J gave up 5 bases, with 9 bases separating them. CDR1 is MDHEN, CDR2 SYDVKM, per germline. CDR3 length: 13 amino acids. The CDR3 spells CASSLETVETQYF. The CDR3 region has the DNA TGTGCCAGCAGTTTAGAGACTGTCGAGACCCAGTACTTC.

This clonotype was found a few times. The chain carries TRBV5-1 and TRBJ2-3, with TRBD2 identical over 9 bases. CDR3 size: 16 residues. Germline assignment: CDR1 SGHRS and CDR2 YFSETQ. V was clipped by 0 bases and J by 2 bases; unmatched bases: 4. The CDR3 region is CASSLGTSATTDTQYF. The CDR3 DNA is TGCGCCAGCAGCTTGGGGACTAGCGCTACCACAGATACGCAGTATTTT.

This clonotype appeared a few times. V usage is TRBV20-1 and J usage is TRBJ2-1, with 7 bases lining up with TRBD2. The CDR3 has 18 amino acids. Trimming cost V 3 bases and J 1 base; bases outside gene matches: 15. Per germline, CDR1 DFQATT and CDR2 SNEGSKA (reference sequence). The CDR3 DNA sequence: TGCAGTGCTAGTTTGGGTCTGGCGGGAGTGGATTCCTACAATGAGCAGTTCTTC. Translation gives CSASLGLAGVDSYNEQFF.

V is TRBV18 and J is TRBJ1-2, with 12 positions matching TRBD1. This CDR3 has 19 residues. CDR1 and CDR2 (germline): KGHSH, LQKENI. V gave up 0 bases and J gave up 4 bases; unmatched junction bases: 12. CDR3 sequence reads: CASSPPGQGAVPPLYGYTF. The CDR3 DNA reads as TGTGCCAGCTCACCACCGGGACAGGGGGCGGTTCCCCCCCTCTATGGCTACACCTTC.

This clonotype was seen only a few times. The CDR3 here is CSVGEGSGEQYF. CDR3 DNA sequence: TGCAGCGTTGGAGAAGGGTCGGGAGAGCAGTACTTC. The gene calls are TRBV29-1 and TRBJ2-7, with a weak D call TRBD2 (5 bases). Germline CDR1 SQVTM, CDR2 ANQGSEA. Trimming removed 4 bases from V and 7 bases from J, with 14 bases in between. The CDR3 has 12 amino acids.

This clonotype was seen many times. DNA for the CDR3: TGTGCCAGCAGTTTATGGGGGCGGGGGCACTATGGCTACACCTTC. Its translation: CASSLWGRGHYGYTF. This chain links TRBV12-3 or TRBV12-4 with TRBJ1-2, with D possibly TRBD1 on 6 matching bases. V was shortened by 2 bases and J by 3 bases, with 13 bases between the two germline ends. CDR3 length: 15 residues.

This clonotype was observed a handful of times. The chain carries TRBV7-2 and TRBJ2-1; D is uncertain. V lost 1 base and J 3 bases, leaving 7 bases between the germline ends. This CDR3 is 14 amino acids long. Germline-derived CDR1 and CDR2 are SGHTA and FQGNSA. The CDR3 DNA reads as TGTGCCAGCAGCTTAGGGGGAATCTACAATGAGCAGTTCTTC. This translates into CASSLGGIYNEQFF.